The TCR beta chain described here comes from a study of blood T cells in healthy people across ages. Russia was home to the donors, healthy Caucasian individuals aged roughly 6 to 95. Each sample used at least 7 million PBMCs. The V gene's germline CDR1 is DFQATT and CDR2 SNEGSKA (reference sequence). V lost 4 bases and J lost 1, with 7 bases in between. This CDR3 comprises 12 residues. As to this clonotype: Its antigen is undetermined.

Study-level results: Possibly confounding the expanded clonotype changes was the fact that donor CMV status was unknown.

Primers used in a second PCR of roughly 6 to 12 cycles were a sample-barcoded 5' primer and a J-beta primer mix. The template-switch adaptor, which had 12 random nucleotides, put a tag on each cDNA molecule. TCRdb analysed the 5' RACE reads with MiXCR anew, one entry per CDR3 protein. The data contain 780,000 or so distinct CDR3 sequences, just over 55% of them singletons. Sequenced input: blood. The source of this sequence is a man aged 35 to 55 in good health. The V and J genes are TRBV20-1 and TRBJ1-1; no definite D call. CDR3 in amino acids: CSATWGNTEAFF. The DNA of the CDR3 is TGCAGTGCTACGTGGGGGAACACTGAAGCTTTCTTT.